The 5 T cell receptor beta chains below come from one sample, sequenced in a study of post-analysis software for immune sequencing data. These receptors have no known antigen. General study findings and limits: With TRBV5-6, TRBV5-1 and TRBV20-1 included, about five TRBV segments were more frequent in patients than in controls.

Each TCR beta cDNA library carried unique molecular identifiers. One entry per CDR3 protein, called by TCRdb with MiXCR from the PCR reads. The table lists about 150,000 distinct CDR3 sequences, 30% of them singletons. Sequencing used blood. Receptor source: a girl aged 10-17 years with multiple sclerosis.

In its sample, this clonotype was seen many times. The rearrangement links TRBV4-1 to TRBJ2-7, with D possibly matching TRBD2 (6 bases). The CDR3 is made up of 16 amino acids. V lost 4 bases and J 2 bases, leaving 18 bases between the germline ends. The germline gives CDR1 MGHRA, CDR2 YSYEKL. CDR3 coding DNA: TGCGCCAGCAGCCCCAATGGGGGGTTAACCGCCTACGAGCAGTACTTC. This encodes CASSPNGGLTAYEQYF.

In its sample, this clonotype was seen many times. This rearrangement joins TRBV12-3 or TRBV12-4 to TRBJ2-1; 10 bases are shared with TRBD2. The V segment lost 6 bases and the J segment 10 bases; nucleotides outside the gene matches: 9. The CDR3 is 14 residues long. In nucleotides, the CDR3 is TGTGCCAGCAGCCGGACTAGCGGTGGGTGGGAGCAGTTCTTC. As protein: CASSRTSGGWEQFF.

The V gene is TRBV5-1, the J gene TRBJ2-5, with TRBD1 identical over 10 bases. CDR1 SGHRS and CDR2 YFSETQ come from the germline V gene. The CDR3 has 17 residues. V lost 3 bases, J lost 4 bases, and 12 bases stayed unmatched. The CDR3 DNA is TGCGCCAGCAGCTCCAGTCCGGGACAGGGGATATTAGAGACCCAGTACTTC. It specifies CASSSSPGQGILETQYF.

In this sample, this clonotype turned up many times. The chain employs TRBV18 and TRBJ2-1, with a possible D match to TRBD2 (6 bases). The CDR3 length is 16 residues. The V gene lost 3 bases and the J gene lost 2 bases, with 14 bases spanning the gap. From germline, CDR1 is KGHSH and CDR2 LQKENI. CDR3 sequence: CASSPLRDSTYNEQFF. The CDR3 DNA reads as TGTGCCAGCTCACCCCTCCGGGACTCGACCTACAATGAGCAGTTCTTC.

J is TRBJ2-2 and V is TRBV3-1; TRBD1 matches at 10 bases. Germline assignment: CDR1 LGHDT and CDR2 YNNKEL (reference sequence). V trimming: 4 bases; J trimming: 6 bases; junction bases outside the gene matches: 8. The CDR3 is made up of 16 amino acids. This CDR3 reads CASSPRDRGRPGELFF. In DNA, the CDR3 is TGTGCCAGCAGCCCCCGTGACAGGGGGCGCCCCGGGGAGCTGTTTTTT.